This TCR beta chain was captured in a study of yellow fever vaccine responses in identical twins. Overall study results and limits: Twins' T cell vaccine responses reportedly looked partly convergent, partly personalized.

With respect to this clonotype: Its cognate antigen is unknown.

A single record per CDR3 protein comes from TCRdb applying MiXCR to the RT-PCR reads. This table holds about 3,600 distinct CDR3 sequences, roughly 70% found once. The CDR3 spans 17 residues. The germline CDR1 and CDR2 sequences are DFQATT and SNEGSKA (reference sequence). V gave up 7 bases and J gave up 3 bases, with 22 bases separating them. Sequencing was performed on T cells from blood (PBMCs), unsorted or a sorted subset (not recorded which), taken before or after yellow fever vaccination (not recorded which). The clonotype originates from a woman aged 18-29 years who received the yellow fever vaccine. The chain combines TRBV20-1 with TRBJ2-6, with D possibly matching TRBD1 (6 bases). The CDR3 region has the DNA TGCAGTGTTACCGGACAGAGATCCCTCGATGGGGCCAACGTCCTGACTTTC. Its translation is CSVTGQRSLDGANVLTF.